The sequence of this T cell receptor beta chain was determined in a study of PD-1 blockade in classical Hodgkin lymphoma. This clone appeared once. Its matching antigen is unknown. Relapses following autologous stem cell transplantation were seen in all patients, with brentuximab vedotin exposure varying. Relapsed/refractory classical Hodgkin lymphoma patients had complete, partial or progressive responses. V was trimmed by 0 bases and J by 3 bases, leaving 10 bases between them. In germline, CDR1 is SGHRS, CDR2 YFSETQ. The CDR3 is 15 amino acids. The protocol was immunoSEQ multiplex PCR, while the TCRdb copy is restricted to in-frame clones and leaves out a portion. The sample has 45,000 or so clones, approximately 70% seen once; the top ten hold approximately 10%. Study-wide findings and caveats: Diversity similar to that of newly diagnosed patients was seen at baseline in complete responders. CD4+ TCR diversity rose significantly by C4D1, and CD8+ TCR diversity did not.

This chain connects TRBV5-1 to TRBJ1-5; tentative D call: TRBD1 (5 bases). This sample comprised peripheral blood mononuclear cells (PBMCs), obtained at baseline. The clonotype was recovered from a human donor with classical Hodgkin lymphoma. The CDR3 protein is CASSLEPGPNQPQHF. CDR3 bases: TGCGCCAGCAGCTTGGAACCGGGGCCCAATCAGCCCCAGCATTTT. Complete variable domain (other parts from reference TRBV5-1 and TRBJ1-5): KAGVTQTPRYLIKTRGQQVTLSCSPISGHRSVSWYQQTPGQGLQFLFEYFSETQRNKGNFPGRFSGRQFSNSRSEMNVSTLELGDSALYLCASSLEPGPNQPQHFGDGTRLSIL.